A single sample is the source of the 22 T cell receptor beta chains below, sequenced in a study of cytomegalovirus exposure and HLA in healthy donors. Assay used: immunoSEQ multiplex PCR; TCRdb lists only in-frame clones, some missing. The profile covers about 220,000 clones, with 65% to 85% appearing a single time and over 11% taken by the ten largest. Sequencing was performed on PBMCs. The receptors come from a woman between 25 and 40 years old in good health and CMV-seropositive.

This clone was counted between two and nine times. This chain uses TRBV6-5 with TRBJ1-2, with D maybe TRBD1 (5 bases). The V and J ends lost 6 bases and 7 bases respectively, with 18 bases between them. The CDR3 has 14 amino acids. Germline V gives CDR1 MNHEY, CDR2 SVGAGI. The CDR3 DNA reads TGTGCCAGCAGCCCAGGAGGGGAGGTGGGTGGCTACACCTTC. It specifies CASSPGGEVGGYTF.

The chain employs TRBV5-4 and TRBJ2-7, with 12 bases lining up with TRBD2. The CDR3 spans 17 residues. J was trimmed by 2 bases and V by 2 bases; bases with no gene match: 8. Germline lookup yields CDR1 SGHNT and CDR2 YYREEE (reference sequence). The CDR3 DNA follows: TGTGCCAGCAGCTTCCCAAGGACTAGCGGGGTCGCCTACGAGCAGTACTTC. Its protein product is CASSFPRTSGVAYEQYF.

As regards this clone: One end of the junction fails to match germline, which may point to a read error. The chain has TRBV19 and TRBJ1-2; possibly TRBD1 for D (5 bases). Germline CDR1 reads LNHDA; CDR2 reads SQIVND (reference sequence). This CDR3 has 12 amino acids. The CDR3 DNA is TGTGCCAGTAGTATAGGGGGGACTGGGAGCGCCTTC. Protein sequence: CASSIGGTGSAF.

This clone came up once. The rearrangement links TRBV27 to TRBJ2-3, with D unclear. CDR1 and CDR2 (germline): MNHEY, SMNVEV (reference sequence). V shed 2 bases and J shed 6 bases, with 12 bases lying between them. This CDR3 is 14 amino acids long. CDR3 nucleotide sequence: TGTGCCAGCAGTTTAAGGGCCTGGTGGGATACGCAGTATTTT. This sequence encodes CASSLRAWWDTQYF.

The rearrangement links TRBV25-1 to TRBJ2-7; D not resolved. CDR3 length equals 13 residues. V was shortened by 4 bases and J by 3 bases, with 10 bases between the two germline ends. Germline assignment: CDR1 MGHDK and CDR2 SYGVNS. The CDR3: CASSGYWGYEQYF. The CDR3 DNA reads TGTGCCAGCAGTGGCTATTGGGGCTACGAGCAGTACTTC.

This chain connects TRBV30 to TRBJ1-4; 7 nucleotides match TRBD1. V shed 2 bases, J shed 5 bases, and the junction held 8 bases outside the gene matches. The CDR3 extends over 15 amino acids. CDR1 is GTSNPN and CDR2 is SVGIG in the germline V gene (reference sequence). CDR3 DNA sequence: TGTGCCTGGAGTCCAGGACAGGTCCGAAATGAAAAACTGTTTTTT. Translated, it gives CAWSPGQVRNEKLFF.

CDR3 sequence: CASRRTGGQVETQYF. The DNA for the CDR3 is TGTGCCAGCAGAAGGACAGGGGGCCAAGTGGAGACCCAGTACTTC. V usage is TRBV2 and J usage is TRBJ2-5, with TRBD1 matching 11 bases. Germline CDR1 reads SNHLY; CDR2 reads FYNNEI. CDR3 length equals 15 residues. V lost 6 bases to trimming and J lost 5 bases; unmatched junction nucleotides: 8.

The chain recombines TRBV6-1 with TRBJ1-1; a weak D match, TRBD1 (5 bases). The CDR3 spans 13 residues. Trimming shortened V by 5 bases and J by 3 bases, and 10 bases separated the two germline ends. Germline lookup yields CDR1 MNHNS and CDR2 SASEGT. The CDR3 reads CASSSGWDTEAFF. The CDR3 DNA reads as TGTGCCAGCAGTTCAGGGTGGGACACTGAAGCTTTCTTT.

This clone was detected once. The chain uses TRBV28 and TRBJ2-7; 9 nucleotides align to TRBD1. The CDR3 is 15 residues long. Germline assignment: CDR1 MDHEN and CDR2 SYDVKM. V dropped 4 bases and J dropped 2; count of bases not matched to a gene: 6. The CDR3 sequence: CASSYQGQGTYEQYF. In DNA form, the CDR3 reads TGTGCCAGCAGTTACCAGGGACAGGGCACCTACGAGCAGTACTTC.

The CDR3 region is CASSSTSWGTDTQYF. The CDR3 nucleotides are TGTGCCAGCAGTTCGACTAGCTGGGGCACAGATACGCAGTATTTT. This chain uses TRBV27 with TRBJ2-3, with 7 bases identical to TRBD2. V shed 4 bases and J 1 base; nucleotides not matched to a gene: 5. The CDR3 is 15 amino acids. CDR1 is MNHEY and CDR2 is SMNVEV in the germline V gene (reference sequence).

The chain carries TRBV28 and TRBJ1-5, with D possibly TRBD1 on 5 matching bases. CDR1 MDHEN and CDR2 SYDVKM come from the germline V gene. The CDR3 covers 14 residues. The germline V and J ends were trimmed by 2 bases and 6 bases, with 11 bases remaining between them. CDR3 in DNA: TGTGCCAGCAGTTTACACGGGGCAGGTCAGCCCCAGCATTTT. This gives the protein CASSLHGAGQPQHF.

Here the CDR3 reads CASNLQGDSGNTIYF. CDR3 nucleotides: TGTGCCAGCAACCTACAGGGAGACTCTGGAAACACCATATATTTT. The chain carries TRBV28 and TRBJ1-3, with D possibly TRBD1 on 6 matching bases. The germline V gene has CDR1 MDHEN and CDR2 SYDVKM. V was pared by 7 bases and J by 0 bases, with 13 bases between. The CDR3 contains 15 residues.

The rearrangement uses TRBV19 and TRBJ1-2; 7 bases are shared with TRBD1. V was clipped by 8 bases and J by 3 bases; unmatched bases: 3. CDR3 length: 12 residues. In germline, CDR1 is LNHDA, CDR2 SQIVND (reference sequence). For the CDR3, the DNA is TGTGCCAGTTCCGGGACAGACTATGGCTACACCTTC. Its translation is CASSGTDYGYTF.

The chain couples TRBV25-1 to TRBJ1-1, with D tentatively TRBD1 (6 bases). Germline lookup yields CDR1 MGHDK and CDR2 SYGVNS. The CDR3 spans 13 residues. V gave up 4 bases and J gave up 5 bases, with 11 bases separating them. CDR3 nucleotide sequence: TGTGCCAGCAGTGCGGGGGGCAGGACTGAAGCTTTCTTT. Amino acid sequence: CASSAGGRTEAFF.

The gene calls are TRBV30 and TRBJ1-1, with D uncertain. Germline CDR1 reads GTSNPN; CDR2 reads SVGIG (reference sequence). V was shortened by 2 bases and J by 2 bases, with 6 bases between the two germline ends. The CDR3 has 12 amino acids. CDR3 nucleotide sequence: TGTGCCTGGAGTACTTCTAACACTGAAGCTTTCTTT. Translated: CAWSTSNTEAFF.

V gene TRBV30 combines with J gene TRBJ1-3; no definite D call. There are 16 residues in the CDR3. The V gene lost 3 bases and the J gene lost 0 bases, with 15 bases spanning the gap. Germline-derived CDR1 and CDR2 are GTSNPN and SVGIG (reference sequence). CDR3 nucleotide sequence: TGTGCCTGGAGACTTAAGGACGCATTCTCTGGAAACACCATATATTTT. Translated: CAWRLKDAFSGNTIYF.

This chain uses TRBV2 with TRBJ1-5; 7 bases line up with TRBD1. CDR3 size: 18 residues. The V and J ends lost 2 bases and 3 bases, in that order; junction bases with no gene match: 13. Per germline, CDR1 SNHLY and CDR2 FYNNEI. CDR3 residues: CASSESHQGVKYNQPQHF. The CDR3 nucleotides are TGTGCCAGCAGTGAATCTCACCAGGGGGTGAAATACAATCAGCCCCAGCATTTT.

The chain joins TRBV10-3 to TRBJ1-2, with 10 bases fitting TRBD1. The CDR3 has 14 amino acids. Trimming at V came to 7 bases and at J to 6 bases, leaving 8 bases not matched to a gene. CDR1 and CDR2 from the germline V gene are ENHRY and SYGVKD. The DNA of the CDR3 is TGTGCCATCACCTCGACAGGGGGCGAGAATGGCTACACCTTC. It translates to CAITSTGGENGYTF.

The chain joins TRBV18 to TRBJ2-3, with D unresolved. V lost 0 bases, J lost 1 base, and 5 bases lay in between. CDR1 KGHSH and CDR2 LQKENI come from the germline V gene. This CDR3 is built from 14 residues. DNA of the CDR3: TGTGCCAGCTCACCACCGATTGGCACAGATACGCAGTATTTT. Residues: CASSPPIGTDTQYF. Based on the CDR3 plus reference TRBV18 and TRBJ2-3, the full variable domain is NAGVMQNPRHLVRRRGQEARLRCSPMKGHSHVYWYRQLPEEGLKFMVYLQKENIIDESGMPKERFSAEFPKEGPSILRIQQVVRGDSAAYFCASSPPIGTDTQYFGPGTRLTVL.

The chain uses TRBV12-5 and TRBJ2-1, with D perhaps TRBD1 or TRBD2 (6 bases each). The CDR3 is 12 amino acids. Between the trimmed V and J ends, which lost 3 bases and 8 bases, there was a span of 8 bases. From germline, CDR1 is LGHNT and CDR2 FRNRAP. The CDR3 DNA reads TGTGCTAGTGGTTTTCGGGGGCATGAGCAGTTCTTC. Its translation: CASGFRGHEQFF.

V is TRBV2 and J is TRBJ2-1; D remains ambiguous. The ends were cut back, 1 base at V and 8 bases at J, with 6 bases in the middle. There are 12 residues in the CDR3. The germline V gene encodes CDR1 SNHLY and CDR2 FYNNEI. CDR3 in DNA: TGTGCCAGCAGTGAAGGTTTCCATGAGCAGTTCTTC. This translates into CASSEGFHEQFF.

This clone has a single count. The rearrangement uses TRBV30 and TRBJ2-7; 9 bases fit TRBD1. With 1 base clipped from V and 5 bases from J, the junction kept 15 bases outside the gene matches. Germline-derived CDR1 and CDR2 are GTSNPN and SVGIG (reference sequence). This CDR3 has 17 residues. The CDR3 here is CAWSERRLRDRAHEQYF. DNA for the CDR3: TGTGCCTGGAGTGAAAGGCGGTTGCGGGACAGGGCCCACGAGCAGTACTTC.